The rows below give T cell receptor beta chains drawn from one sample of a study of blood T cell repertoires in COVID-19. This table comes from immunoSEQ multiplex PCR, and its TCRdb copy is limited to in-frame clones, with some not included. The sample lists 30,000 to 35,000 clones; 70% to 80% were seen once. The specimen was peripheral blood. The receptors were gathered from a woman in her sixties with acute or convalescent COVID-19. Each CDR3 is given with its conserved first and last residue. The D gene is left open where the match is weak.

>TRBD2|TRBJ2-3|TRBV18
CASSPPGLAAEWQYF
TGTGCCAGCTCACCACCGGGACTAGCGGCGGAGTGGCAGTATTTT
>NA|TRBJ1-1|TRBV7-8
CASSLEGQMNTEAFF
TGTGCCAGCAGCTTAGAAGGACAGATGAACACTGAAGCTTTCTTT
>NA|TRBJ1-1|TRBV15
CATSRDPGTMNTEAFF
TGTGCCACCAGCAGAGATCCGGGTACCATGAACACTGAAGCTTTCTTT
>TRBD2|TRBJ2-1|TRBV2
CASSELAGGYNEQFF
TGTGCCAGCAGTGAGTTAGCGGGGGGGTACAATGAGCAGTTCTTC
>NA|TRBJ2-1|TRBV5-4
CASSLERNEQFF
TGTGCCAGCAGCTTGGAGCGCAATGAGCAGTTCTTC
>NA|TRBJ1-5|TRBV30
CAWGDGRLGQPQHF
TGTGCCTGGGGAGATGGTCGGCTAGGTCAGCCCCAGCATTTT
>NA|TRBJ1-5|TRBV30
CAWSLAGPNNQPQHF
TGTGCCTGGAGTTTGGCAGGGCCTAACAATCAGCCCCAGCATTTT
>TRBD1|TRBJ1-3|TRBV3-1/TRBV3-2
CASSHSTGVASGNTIYF
TGTGCCAGCAGCCATTCCACAGGGGTGGCCTCTGGAAACACCATATATTTT
>TRBD2|TRBJ2-2|TRBV11-2
CASSLDLLAGFTGELFF
TGTGCCAGCAGCTTAGATCTTTTAGCGGGATTCACCGGGGAGCTGTTTTTT
>NA|TRBJ1-2|TRBV2
CAINNRTYGYTF
TGTGCCATTAATAACAGGACCTATGGCTACACCTTC
>NA|TRBJ2-7|TRBV6-5
CASSYGHSYEQYF
TGTGCCAGCAGCTATGGACATTCCTACGAGCAGTACTTC
>NA|TRBJ2-2|TRBV6-5
CASTPGQNTGELFF
TGTGCCAGCACTCCGGGACAAAACACCGGGGAGCTGTTTTTT
>NA|TRBJ2-7|TRBV7-7
CASSLAAGSSYEQYF
TGTGCCAGCAGCTTAGCTGCGGGAAGCTCCTACGAGCAGTACTTC